This T cell receptor beta chain originates from a study of CD8 T cells in ankylosing spondylitis. Study results and caveats: In peripheral blood, disease-linked CD8+ clones occurred at relatively low frequencies.

There are a few counts of this clonotype. The target antigen is unknown. A single record per CDR3 protein comes from TCRdb applying MiXCR to the 5' RACE reads. The data hold 100,000 to 150,000 distinct CDR3 sequences, with about a tenth observed a single time. With V trimmed by 1 base and J by 7 bases, 6 bases remained unmatched. CDR3 length: 14 residues. CDR1 DFQATT and CDR2 SNEGSKA come from the germline V gene (reference sequence). This clonotype originated in a male donor with ankylosing spondylitis or in good health (not recorded which). V and J are TRBV20-1 and TRBJ1-5; 8 nucleotides agree with TRBD1. The sample comprised blood, either unsorted or a sorted T cell fraction (not recorded which). The CDR3 DNA reads as TGCAGTGCTAGAGGCGCAGGGGGCGAACAGCCCCAGCATTTT. Encoded protein: CSARGAGGEQPQHF.